This TCR beta chain originates from a study of cytotoxic CD8 clonotypes in ibrutinib-treated CLL. Study-level background: Responses: some 25 partial, 2 complete; after median around 70 months, about 15 stayed remitted, approximately twelve progressed. Broader study findings: Public clonotypes occurred uncommonly; on treatment, they contracted or remained stable.

Germline V gene lookup returns CDR1 SGHNT and CDR2 YYREEE (reference sequence). The ends lost 3 bases at V and 2 bases at J; junction bases unmatched: 5. The CDR3 consists of 14 residues. Profiling relied on immunoSEQ multiplex PCR, and the TCRdb table lists in-frame clones only, not all of them. The sample lists almost 250,000 clones, around 70% occurring once. For this clone: Its antigen is unknown.

The genes are TRBV5-4 and TRBJ2-7, with 7 bases lining up with TRBD1. The starting material was PBMCs, obtained after 24 months of ibrutinib treatment. The TCR was taken from a human donor with chronic lymphocytic leukemia. The CDR3 loop is CASSYGQAAYEQYF. Written as DNA, the CDR3 is TGTGCCAGCAGCTACGGACAGGCTGCCTACGAGCAGTACTTC.